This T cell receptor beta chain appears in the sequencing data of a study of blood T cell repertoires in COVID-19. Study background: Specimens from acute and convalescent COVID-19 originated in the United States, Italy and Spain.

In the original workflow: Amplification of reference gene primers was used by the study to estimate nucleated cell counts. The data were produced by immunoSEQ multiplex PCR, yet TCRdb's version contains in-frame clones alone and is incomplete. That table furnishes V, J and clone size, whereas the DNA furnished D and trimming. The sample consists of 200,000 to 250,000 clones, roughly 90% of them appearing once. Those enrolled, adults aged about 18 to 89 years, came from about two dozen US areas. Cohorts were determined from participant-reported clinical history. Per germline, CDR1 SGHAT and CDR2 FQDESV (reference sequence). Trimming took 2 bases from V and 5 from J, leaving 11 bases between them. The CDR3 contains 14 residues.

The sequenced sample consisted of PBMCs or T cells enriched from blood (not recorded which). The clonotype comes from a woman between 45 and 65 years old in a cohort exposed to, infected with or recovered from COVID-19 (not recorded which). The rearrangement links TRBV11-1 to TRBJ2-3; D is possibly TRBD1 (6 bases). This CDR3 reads CASSLTGSRDTQYF. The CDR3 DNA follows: TGTGCCAGCAGCTTAACAGGGTCAAGAGATACGCAGTATTTT.